Following are 3 T cell receptor beta chains from one sample sequenced in a study of T cell responses to AZD1222 COVID-19 vaccine. TCRdb's table, derived via immunoSEQ multiplex PCR, lists solely in-frame clones and lacks some. Among some 99,000 clones listed, more than 70% were seen once. This specimen consisted of peripheral blood, obtained 28 days after the second AZD1222 dose. These receptors originate from an adult who received the AZD1222 COVID-19 vaccine.

This clone has a single count. The chain has TRBV6-5 and TRBJ2-4; 12 nucleotides align to TRBD1. The germline V gene encodes CDR1 MNHEY and CDR2 SVGAGI. V shed 2 bases and J 6 bases; nucleotides not matched to a gene: 5. CDR3 length: 16 amino acids. CDR3 in amino acids: CASSYTGQGAGNIQYF. The CDR3 DNA reads TGTGCCAGCAGTTACACGGGACAGGGGGCCGGAAACATTCAGTACTTC.

This clone was recorded once. The chain carries TRBV10-1 and TRBJ2-7, with 8 positions matching TRBD2. Per the germline V gene, CDR1 is WNHNN and CDR2 is SYGVQD (reference sequence). The V and J ends lost 5 bases and 1 base, in that order; junction bases with no gene match: 4. The CDR3 covers 14 residues. In nucleotides, the CDR3 is TGCGCCAGCAGTCCCGGGACTAGGTCCTACGAGCAGTACTTC. It is translated as CASSPGTRSYEQYF.

The chain combines TRBV7-8 with TRBJ1-6, with 11 positions matching TRBD1. There are 16 residues in the CDR3. CDR1 and CDR2 (germline): SGHVS, FQNEAQ. V shed 3 bases, J shed 10 bases, and the junction held 8 bases outside the gene matches. CDR3 sequence: CASSLTPGQGVSPLHF. The CDR3 DNA follows: TGTGCCAGCAGCTTGACCCCGGGACAGGGGGTCTCACCCCTCCACTTT.